This entry lists 5 T cell receptor beta chains sequenced from one sample in a study of blood T cell repertoires in COVID-19. Profiled with immunoSEQ multiplex PCR; TCRdb holds only in-frame clones, not every one. The table records 90,000 to 100,000 clones, 75% to 90% of them present only once. The sample comprised peripheral blood. The receptors here all came from an elderly man with acute or convalescent COVID-19.

The chain is built from TRBV7-2 and TRBJ2-7, with D possibly matching TRBD2 (7 bases). This CDR3 comprises 17 residues. Germline V CDR1 and CDR2: SGHTA, FQGNSA. Between the trimmed V and J ends, which lost 1 base and 0 bases, there was a span of 16 bases. The CDR3 nucleotides read TGTGCCAGCAGCTTAGAGGGGGGGAGCGCGTACTCCTACGAGCAGTACTTC. Translating it yields CASSLEGGSAYSYEQYF.

The chain combines TRBV28 with TRBJ2-6; TRBD2 might be the D (5 bases). Per germline, CDR1 MDHEN and CDR2 SYDVKM. Trimming took 8 bases from V and 1 from J, leaving 15 bases between them. The CDR3 contains 16 residues. The DNA of the CDR3 is TGTGCCAGCGGAACTACTAGGGCATCTGGGGCCAACGTCCTGACTTTC. Its translation: CASGTTRASGANVLTF.

This sequence joins TRBV21-1 and TRBJ2-7; the table gives TRBD1 as D, unverified against the DNA. TRBV21-1 is an annotated pseudogene. This CDR3 has 16 residues. CDR3 amino acids: CASSKPRQGASYEQYF. Here the CDR3 DNA reads TGTGCCAGCAGCAAACCTCGACAGGGGGCCTCCTACGAGCAGTACTTC.

The genes are TRBV27 and TRBJ1-2; a possible D gene is TRBD1 (5 bases). The CDR3 sequence is 16 residues long. Per the germline V gene, CDR1 is MNHEY and CDR2 is SMNVEV (reference sequence). V was pared by 5 bases and J by 1 base, with 17 bases between. CDR3 sequence: CASSLTAGLRNYGYTF. CDR3 nucleotides: TGTGCCAGCAGTCTTACCGCGGGACTTCGTAACTATGGCTACACCTTC.

The J gene is TRBJ2-1, the V gene TRBV29-1; D might be TRBD2 (5 bases). CDR3 size: 13 residues. Germline V gene data show CDR1 as SQVTM and CDR2 as ANQGSEA. Trimming stripped 6 bases from V and 7 bases from J, with 16 bases between. This CDR3 is CSVAKRESNEQFF. Here the CDR3 DNA reads TGCAGCGTCGCTAAAAGGGAGTCGAATGAGCAGTTCTTC.